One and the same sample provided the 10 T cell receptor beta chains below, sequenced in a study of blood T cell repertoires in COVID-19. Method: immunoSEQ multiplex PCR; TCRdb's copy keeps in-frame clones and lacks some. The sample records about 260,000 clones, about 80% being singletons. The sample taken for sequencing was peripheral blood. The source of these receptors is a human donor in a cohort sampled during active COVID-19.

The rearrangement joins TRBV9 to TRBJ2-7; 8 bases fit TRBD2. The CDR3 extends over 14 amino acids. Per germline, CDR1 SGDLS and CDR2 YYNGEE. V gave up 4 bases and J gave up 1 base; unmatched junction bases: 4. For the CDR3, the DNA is TGTGCCAGCAGCCCGGCGGGGGGATCCTACGAGCAGTACTTC. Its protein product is CASSPAGGSYEQYF.

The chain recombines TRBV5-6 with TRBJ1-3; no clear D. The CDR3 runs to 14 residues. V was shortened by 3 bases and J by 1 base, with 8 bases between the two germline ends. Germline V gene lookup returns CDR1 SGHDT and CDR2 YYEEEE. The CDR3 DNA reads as TGTGCCAGCAGCTCGGGGTATTCTGGAAACACCATATATTTT. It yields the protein CASSSGYSGNTIYF.

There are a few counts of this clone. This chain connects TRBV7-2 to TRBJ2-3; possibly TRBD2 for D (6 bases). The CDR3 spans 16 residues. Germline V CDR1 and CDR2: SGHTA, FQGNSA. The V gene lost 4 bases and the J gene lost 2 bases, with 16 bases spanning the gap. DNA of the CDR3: TGTGCCAGCAGCTCGATTATGACTAGATACACAGATACGCAGTATTTT. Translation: CASSSIMTRYTDTQYF.

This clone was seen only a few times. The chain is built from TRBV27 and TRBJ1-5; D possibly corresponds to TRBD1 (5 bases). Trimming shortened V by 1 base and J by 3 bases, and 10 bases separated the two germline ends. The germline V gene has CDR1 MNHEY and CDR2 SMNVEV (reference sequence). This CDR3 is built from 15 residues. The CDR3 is CASSLLAGNNQPQHF. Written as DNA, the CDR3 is TGTGCCAGCAGTTTATTAGCAGGGAACAATCAGCCCCAGCATTTT.

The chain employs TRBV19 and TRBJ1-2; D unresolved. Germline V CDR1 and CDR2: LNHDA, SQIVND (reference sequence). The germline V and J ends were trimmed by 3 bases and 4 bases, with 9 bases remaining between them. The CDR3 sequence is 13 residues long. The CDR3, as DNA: TGTGCCAGTAGTATTTTATCGGTCTATGGCTACACCTTC. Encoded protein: CASSILSVYGYTF.

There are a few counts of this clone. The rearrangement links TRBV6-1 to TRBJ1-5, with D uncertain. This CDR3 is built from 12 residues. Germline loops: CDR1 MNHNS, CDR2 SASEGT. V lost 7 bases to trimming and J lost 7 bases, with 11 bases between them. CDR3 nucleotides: TGTGCCAGCACCTACGGTCAACAGCCCCAGCATTTT. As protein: CASTYGQQPQHF.

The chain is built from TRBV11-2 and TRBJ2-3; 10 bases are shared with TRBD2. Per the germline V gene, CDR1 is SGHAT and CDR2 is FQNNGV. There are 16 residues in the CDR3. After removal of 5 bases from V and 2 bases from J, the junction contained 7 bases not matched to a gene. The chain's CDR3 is CASSVVAGGTTDTQYF. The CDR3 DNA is TGTGCCAGCAGCGTCGTAGCGGGGGGAACCACAGATACGCAGTATTTT.

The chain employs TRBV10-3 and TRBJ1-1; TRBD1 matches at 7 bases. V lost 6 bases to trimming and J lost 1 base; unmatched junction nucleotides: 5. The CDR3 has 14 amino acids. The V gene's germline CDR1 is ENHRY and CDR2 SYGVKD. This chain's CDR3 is CAIRETGSNTEAFF. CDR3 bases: TGTGCCATCAGGGAGACAGGGTCGAACACTGAAGCTTTCTTT.

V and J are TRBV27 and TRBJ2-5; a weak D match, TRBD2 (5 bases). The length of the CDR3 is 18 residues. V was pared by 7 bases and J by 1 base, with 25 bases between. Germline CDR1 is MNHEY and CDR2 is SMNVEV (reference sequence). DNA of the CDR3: TGTGCCAGCACCCCCTGGGCCCCCAGCGGACTTAGCCAAGAGACCCAGTACTTC. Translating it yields CASTPWAPSGLSQETQYF.

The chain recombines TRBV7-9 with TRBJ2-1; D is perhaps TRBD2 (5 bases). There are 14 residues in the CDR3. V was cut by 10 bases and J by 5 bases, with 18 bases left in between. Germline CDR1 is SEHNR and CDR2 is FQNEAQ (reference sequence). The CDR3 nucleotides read TGTGCCACTTGGGCCCTAGGGCGGGACAATGAGCAGTTCTTC. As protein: CATWALGRDNEQFF. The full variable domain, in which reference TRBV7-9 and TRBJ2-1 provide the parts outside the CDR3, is DTGVSQNPRHKITKRGQNVTFRCDPISEHNRLYWYRQTLGQGPEFLTYFQNEAQLEKSRLLSDRFSAERPKGSFSTLEIQRTEQGDSAMYLCATWALGRDNEQFFGPGTRLTVL.